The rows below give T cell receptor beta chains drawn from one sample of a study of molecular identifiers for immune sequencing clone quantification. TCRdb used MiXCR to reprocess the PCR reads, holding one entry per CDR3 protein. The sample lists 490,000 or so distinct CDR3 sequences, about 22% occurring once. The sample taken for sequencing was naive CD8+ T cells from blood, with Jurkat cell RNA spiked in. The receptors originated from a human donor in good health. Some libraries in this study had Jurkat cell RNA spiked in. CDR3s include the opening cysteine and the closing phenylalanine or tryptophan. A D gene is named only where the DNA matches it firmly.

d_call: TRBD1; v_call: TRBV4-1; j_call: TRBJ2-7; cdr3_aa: CASSQGDRGLSYEQYF
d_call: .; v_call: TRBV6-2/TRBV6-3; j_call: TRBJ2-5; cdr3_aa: CANSKQGFKTQYF
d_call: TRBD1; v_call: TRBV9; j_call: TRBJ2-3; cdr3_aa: CASSVGQGGVADTQYF
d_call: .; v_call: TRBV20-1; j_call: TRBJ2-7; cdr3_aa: CSARGVGVYEQYF
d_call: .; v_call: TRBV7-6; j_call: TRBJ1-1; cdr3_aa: CASSPQGPGWTEAFF
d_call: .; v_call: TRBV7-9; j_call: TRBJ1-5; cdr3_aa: CASGSLNQPQHF
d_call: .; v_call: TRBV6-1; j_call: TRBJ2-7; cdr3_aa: CASGGRVSYEQYF
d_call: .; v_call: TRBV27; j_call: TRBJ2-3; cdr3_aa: CATYVRGLTELQDTQYF
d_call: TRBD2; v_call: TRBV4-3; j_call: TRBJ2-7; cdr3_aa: CASSQTSGGAGDEQYF
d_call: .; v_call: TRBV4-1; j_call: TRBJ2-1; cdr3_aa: CASSPLTSEQFF
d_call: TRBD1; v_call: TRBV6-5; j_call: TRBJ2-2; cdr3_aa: CASSSSGGKTGELFF
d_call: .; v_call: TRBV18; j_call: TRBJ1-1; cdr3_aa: CASSRSGEAFF
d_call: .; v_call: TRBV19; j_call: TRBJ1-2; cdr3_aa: CASSNGVTDYGYTF
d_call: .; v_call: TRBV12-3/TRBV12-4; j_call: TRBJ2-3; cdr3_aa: CASSSRDTQYF
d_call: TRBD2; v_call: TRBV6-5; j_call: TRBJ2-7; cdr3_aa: CASSYSRLAGAGEQYF
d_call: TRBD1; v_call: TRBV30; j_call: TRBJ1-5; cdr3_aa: CAWSFGQGINQPQHF
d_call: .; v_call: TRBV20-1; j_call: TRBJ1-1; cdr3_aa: CSAPGENTEAFF
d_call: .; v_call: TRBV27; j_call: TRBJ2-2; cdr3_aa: CASSLLAGIGAGELFF
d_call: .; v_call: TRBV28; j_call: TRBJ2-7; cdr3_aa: CASSPPYRRGGKGSSYEQYF
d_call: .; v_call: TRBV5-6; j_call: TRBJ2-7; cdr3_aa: CASSLAALLEQYF
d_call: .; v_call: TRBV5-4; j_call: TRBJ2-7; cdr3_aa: CASSIGPYEQYF
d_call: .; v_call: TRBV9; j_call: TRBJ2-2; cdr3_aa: CASSVYNTGELFF
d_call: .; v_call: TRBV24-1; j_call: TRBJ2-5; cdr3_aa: CATSAGYQETQYF
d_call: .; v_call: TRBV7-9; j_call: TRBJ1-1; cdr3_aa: CASSYAGTLNTEAFF
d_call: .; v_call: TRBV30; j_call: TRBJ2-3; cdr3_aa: CAWKSVGSTDTQYF